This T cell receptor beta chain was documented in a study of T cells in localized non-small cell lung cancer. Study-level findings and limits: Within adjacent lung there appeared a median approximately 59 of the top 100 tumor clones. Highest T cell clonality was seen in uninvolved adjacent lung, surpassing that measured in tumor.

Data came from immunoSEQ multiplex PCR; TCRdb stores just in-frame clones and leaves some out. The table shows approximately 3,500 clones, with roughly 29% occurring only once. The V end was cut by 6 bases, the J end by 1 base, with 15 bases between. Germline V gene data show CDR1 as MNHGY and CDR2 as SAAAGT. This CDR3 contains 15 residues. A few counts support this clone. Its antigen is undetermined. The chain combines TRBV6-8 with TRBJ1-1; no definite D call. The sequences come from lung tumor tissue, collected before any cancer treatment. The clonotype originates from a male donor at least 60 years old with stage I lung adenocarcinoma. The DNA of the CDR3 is TGTGCCAGCAGCCTACACCGTCTTACGAACACTGAAGCTTTCTTT. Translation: CASSLHRLTNTEAFF.